These 12 T cell receptor beta chains originate from one sample sequenced in a study of blood T cell repertoires in COVID-19 (dated by TCRdb to the early 2020s). Libraries were constructed by the immunoSEQ multiplex PCR assay. TCRdb retrieved this table from immuneACCESS and kept in-frame rearrangements only. Not all clones are present; in checked studies, unresolved V genes account for under half, and no reason is known for the remainder. The sample table records 95,000 to 150,000 clones; 80% of these occur just once. The ten biggest clones cover around 16% of the sample. The specimen was peripheral blood. The receptors originated from a man aged 60 to 75 with active or convalescent COVID-19.

In DNA, the CDR3 is TGTGCCAGCAGCACTAGCGATAAGCGCCCGGGGGCAGATACGCAGTATTTT. It encodes CASSTSDKRPGADTQYF. The rearrangement links TRBV7-8 to TRBJ2-3, with TRBD2 matching over 7 bases. CDR1 SGHVS and CDR2 FQNEAQ come from the germline V gene. The CDR3 sequence is 17 residues long. V trimming: 5 bases; J trimming: 4 bases; junction bases outside the gene matches: 15.

J is TRBJ1-6 and V is TRBV3-1 (or the pseudogene TRBV3-2), with D possibly matching TRBD1 (6 bases). There are 13 residues in the CDR3. The germline V and J ends were trimmed by 7 bases and 10 bases, with 14 bases remaining between them. The germline gives CDR1 LGHDT, CDR2 YNNKEL (reference sequence). CDR3 nucleotides: TGTGCCAGCAATCCAAACAGGGACTCACCCCTCCACTTT. This gives the protein CASNPNRDSPLHF.

The gene calls are TRBV9 and TRBJ2-7; 7 bases fit TRBD1. The germline V gene encodes CDR1 SGDLS and CDR2 YYNGEE. With V trimmed by 5 bases and J by 6 bases, 8 bases remained unmatched. This CDR3 comprises 13 residues. Written as DNA, the CDR3 is TGTGCCAGCAGTAAGACAGGGTCTAGCGAGCAGTACTTC. This codes for CASSKTGSSEQYF.

This clone was picked up one time. The chain uses TRBV28 and TRBJ2-7; TRBD1 matches 12 bases. J lost 2 bases, V lost 6 bases, and 11 bases had no gene match. Germline CDR1 and CDR2: MDHEN and SYDVKM. There are 17 residues in the CDR3. CDR3 nucleotides: TGTGCCAGCAGCACCCGGGACAGGGGGCTTCGGCCCTACGAGCAGTACTTC. It specifies CASSTRDRGLRPYEQYF.

This chain connects TRBV9 to TRBJ2-7; 9 bases are shared with TRBD1. V shed 4 bases and J 2 bases; nucleotides not matched to a gene: 7. CDR1 is SGDLS, CDR2 YYNGEE, per germline. The CDR3 totals 15 residues. CDR3 sequence reads: CASSPGQGNTYEQYF. The CDR3 DNA follows: TGTGCCAGCAGCCCGGGACAGGGTAACACCTACGAGCAGTACTTC.

The chain joins TRBV7-3 to TRBJ2-3; TRBD1 might be the D (5 bases). The germline CDR1 and CDR2 sequences are SGHTA and FQGTGA. Trimming cost V 5 bases and J 2 bases, with 8 bases left between them. The CDR3 has 13 residues. The CDR3 here is CASSQGVTDTQYF. CDR3 bases: TGTGCCAGCAGCCAAGGGGTCACAGATACGCAGTATTTT. The whole variable domain, filled in from reference TRBV7-3 and TRBJ2-3, reads GAGVSQTPSNKVTEKGKYVELRCDPISGHTALYWYRQSLGQGPEFLIYFQGTGAADDSGLPNDRFFAVRPEGSVSTLKIQRTERGDSAVYLCASSQGVTDTQYFGPGTRLTVL.

The chain carries TRBV5-4 and TRBJ2-2; 13 bases map to TRBD2. The J segment lost 3 bases and the V segment lost 4 bases, leaving 6 bases of the junction unmatched. The CDR3 runs 17 residues. The V gene's germline CDR1 is SGHNT and CDR2 YYREEE (reference sequence). CDR3 nucleotide sequence: TGTGCCAGCAGCCACGGACTAGCGGGAGTTGACACCGGGGAGCTGTTTTTT. Its translation: CASSHGLAGVDTGELFF.

The chain employs TRBV6-5 and TRBJ1-2; 8 bases are shared with TRBD1. This CDR3 has 16 amino acids. Germline CDR1 is MNHEY and CDR2 is SVGAGI. Losses at the gene ends were 4 bases for V and 3 bases for J; bases not matched to a gene: 10. The CDR3 reads CASSSPGGRVDYGYTF. CDR3 in DNA: TGTGCCAGCAGTTCCCCAGGGGGCAGGGTCGACTATGGCTACACCTTC.

The chain has TRBV5-1 and TRBJ2-5, with TRBD1 as a possible D gene (5 bases). The CDR3 consists of 14 residues. Trimming left V 2 bases short and J 5 bases short, with 13 bases between. Germline-derived CDR1 and CDR2 are SGHRS and YFSETQ. CDR3 sequence (DNA): TGCGCCAGCAGCTTTGGGCAGGGTTCGGAGACCCAGTACTTC. Amino acids: CASSFGQGSETQYF.

The chain employs TRBV4-1 and TRBJ2-3; weak D call: TRBD1 (5 bases). Germline values: CDR1 MGHRA, CDR2 YSYEKL. The CDR3 runs 15 residues. Trimming removed 0 bases from V and 7 bases from J, with 14 bases in between. The CDR3 sequence: CASSQDLGARNTQYF. The DNA for the CDR3 is TGCGCCAGCAGCCAAGATCTTGGGGCGCGGAATACGCAGTATTTT.

V is TRBV7-9 and J is TRBJ1-1; no clear D gene. CDR1 is SEHNR, CDR2 FQNEAQ, per germline (reference sequence). The V end lost 1 base, the J end lost 4 bases, and 7 bases lay between the germline ends. The CDR3 is 13 residues long. CDR3 nucleotides: TGTGCCAGCAGCTTAGGCTCAGGCACTGAAGCTTTCTTT. Its protein is CASSLGSGTEAFF.

The V call is TRBV5-1, the J call TRBJ2-1, with D maybe TRBD1 (5 bases). CDR1 SGHRS and CDR2 YFSETQ come from the germline V gene. The CDR3 runs 15 residues. The germline V and J ends were trimmed by 1 base and 10 bases, with 18 bases remaining between them. This CDR3 is CASSLLTGQQDEQFF. DNA of the CDR3: TGCGCCAGCAGCTTGCTAACAGGCCAACAGGACGAGCAGTTCTTC.